The sequence of this TCR beta chain was determined in a study of Ad26.COV2.S vaccination and SARS-CoV-2 variants. Clones were sequenced by immunoSEQ multiplex PCR, and TCRdb holds only the in-frame ones, with some missing. This sample has hundreds of thousands of clones; 75% to 90% occur once, and the top ten carry about 10%. V dropped 7 bases and J dropped 0; count of bases not matched to a gene: 5. This CDR3 is 14 amino acids long. Germline V CDR1 and CDR2: MNHEY, SVGAGI. Specified treatment: some 20 received Ad26.COV2.S at low or high dose, single or two shots; 5 received placebo; per-sample allocation not given. Each sample was drawn 63 days after the first injection (of vaccine or placebo). The donor's status was that of an adult aged 18-55 years in Boston.

This chain joins TRBV6-5 and TRBJ2-7, with TRBD2 matching 8 bases. The sequencing used peripheral blood, collected in a trial of Ad26.COV2.S vaccine versus placebo. The receptor comes from a person aged 18-65 years who received the Ad26.COV2.S COVID-19 vaccine or a placebo. CDR3 sequence reads: CASNGGGISYEQYF. CDR3 bases: TGTGCCAGCAACGGCGGGGGGATCTCCTACGAGCAGTACTTC.